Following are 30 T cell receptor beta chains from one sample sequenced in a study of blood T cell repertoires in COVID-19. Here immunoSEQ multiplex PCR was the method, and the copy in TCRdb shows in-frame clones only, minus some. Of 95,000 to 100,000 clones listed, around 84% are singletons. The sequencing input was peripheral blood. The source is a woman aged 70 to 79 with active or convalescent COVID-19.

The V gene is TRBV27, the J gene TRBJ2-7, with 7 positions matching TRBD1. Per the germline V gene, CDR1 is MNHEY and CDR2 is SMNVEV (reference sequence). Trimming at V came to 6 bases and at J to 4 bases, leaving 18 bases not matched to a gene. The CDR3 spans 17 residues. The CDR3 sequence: CASSSNRPGQLLYEQYF. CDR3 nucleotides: TGTGCCAGCAGCTCTAACAGACCGGGACAGCTGCTATACGAGCAGTACTTC.

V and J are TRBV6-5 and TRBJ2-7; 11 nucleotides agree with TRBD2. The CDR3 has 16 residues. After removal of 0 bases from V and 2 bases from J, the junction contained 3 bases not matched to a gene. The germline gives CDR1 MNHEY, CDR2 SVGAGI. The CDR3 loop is CASSYSGLADTYEQYF. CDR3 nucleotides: TGTGCCAGCAGTTACTCGGGACTAGCGGATACCTACGAGCAGTACTTC.

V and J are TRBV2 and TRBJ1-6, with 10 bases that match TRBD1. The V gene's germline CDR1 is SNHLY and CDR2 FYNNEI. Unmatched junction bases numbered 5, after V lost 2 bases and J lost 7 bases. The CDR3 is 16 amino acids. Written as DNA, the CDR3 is TGTGCCAGCAGTGAAATGGGGGGACAGGGGAATTCACCCCTCCACTTT. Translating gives CASSEMGGQGNSPLHF.

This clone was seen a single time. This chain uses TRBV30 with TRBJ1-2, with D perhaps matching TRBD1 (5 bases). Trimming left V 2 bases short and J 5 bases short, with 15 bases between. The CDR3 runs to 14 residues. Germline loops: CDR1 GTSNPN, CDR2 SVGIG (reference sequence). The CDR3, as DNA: TGTGCCTGGAGTTGGGAACAGGCTAGGTATGGCTACACCTTC. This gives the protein CAWSWEQARYGYTF. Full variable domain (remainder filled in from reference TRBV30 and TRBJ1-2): SQTIHQWPATLVQPVGSPLSLECTVEGTSNPNLYWYRQAAGRGLQLLFYSVGIGQISSEVPQNLSASRPQDRQFILSSKKLLLSDSGFYLCAWSWEQARYGYTFGSGTRLTVV.

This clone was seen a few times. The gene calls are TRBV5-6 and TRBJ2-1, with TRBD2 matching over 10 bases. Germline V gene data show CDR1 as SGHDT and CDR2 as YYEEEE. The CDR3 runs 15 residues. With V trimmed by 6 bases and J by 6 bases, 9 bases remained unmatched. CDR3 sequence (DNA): TGTGCCAGCAACAACACTAGCGGGACCAGCAATGAGCAGTTCTTC. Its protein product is CASNNTSGTSNEQFF.

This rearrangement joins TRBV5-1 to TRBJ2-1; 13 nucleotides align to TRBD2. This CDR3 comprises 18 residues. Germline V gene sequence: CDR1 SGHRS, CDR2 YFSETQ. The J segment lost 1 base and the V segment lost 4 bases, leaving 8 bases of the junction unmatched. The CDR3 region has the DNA TGCGCCAGCAGCCCGATACCGACTAGCGGGGGGTCCTACAATGAGCAGTTCTTC. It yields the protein CASSPIPTSGGSYNEQFF.

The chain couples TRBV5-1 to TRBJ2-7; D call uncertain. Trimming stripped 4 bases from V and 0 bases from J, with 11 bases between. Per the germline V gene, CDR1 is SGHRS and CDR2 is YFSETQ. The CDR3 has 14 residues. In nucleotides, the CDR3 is TGCGCCAGCAGCGCCTCGGTGAGCTCCTACGAGCAGTACTTC. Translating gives CASSASVSSYEQYF. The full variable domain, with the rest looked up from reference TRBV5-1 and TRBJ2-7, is KAGVTQTPRYLIKTRGQQVTLSCSPISGHRSVSWYQQTPGQGLQFLFEYFSETQRNKGNFPGRFSGRQFSNSRSEMNVSTLELGDSALYLCASSASVSSYEQYFGPGTRLTVT.

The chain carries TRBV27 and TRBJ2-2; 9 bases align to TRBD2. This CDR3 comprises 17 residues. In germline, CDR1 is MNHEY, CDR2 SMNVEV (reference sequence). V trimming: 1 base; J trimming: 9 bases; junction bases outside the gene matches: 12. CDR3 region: CASSLYGREASGRELFF. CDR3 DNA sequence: TGTGCCAGCAGTTTATACGGCAGGGAAGCTAGCGGGAGGGAGCTGTTTTTT.

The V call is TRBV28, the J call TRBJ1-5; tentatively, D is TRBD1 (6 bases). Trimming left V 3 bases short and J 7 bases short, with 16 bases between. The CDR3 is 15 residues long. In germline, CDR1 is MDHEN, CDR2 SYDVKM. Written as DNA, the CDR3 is TGTGCCAGCAGTTTGTACAGGGTCGTTGGGCAGCCCCAGCATTTT. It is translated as CASSLYRVVGQPQHF.

CDR3 protein: CATSRLPGTSGRYETQYF. The CDR3 region has the DNA TGTGCCACCAGCAGACTCCCAGGGACTAGCGGGAGATACGAGACCCAGTACTTC. The chain combines TRBV15 with TRBJ2-5, with 14 bases aligning to TRBD2. CDR3 length equals 18 residues. The junction had 10 bases not matched to a gene; V was cut back by 2 bases and J by 5 bases. The germline gives CDR1 LNHNV, CDR2 YYDKDF (reference sequence).

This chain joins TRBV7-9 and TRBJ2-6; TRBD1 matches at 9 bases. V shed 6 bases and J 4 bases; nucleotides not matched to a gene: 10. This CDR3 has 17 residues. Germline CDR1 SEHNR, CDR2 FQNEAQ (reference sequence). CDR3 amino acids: CASRPGQGSAGANVLTF. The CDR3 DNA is TGTGCCAGCAGACCGGGACAGGGTTCCGCCGGGGCCAACGTCCTGACTTTC.

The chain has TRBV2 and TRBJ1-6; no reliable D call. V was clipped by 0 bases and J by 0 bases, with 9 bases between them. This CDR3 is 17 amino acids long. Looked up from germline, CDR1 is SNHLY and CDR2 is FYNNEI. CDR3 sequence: CASSEAPTSSYNSPLHF. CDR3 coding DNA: TGTGCCAGCAGTGAAGCTCCCACGAGCTCCTATAATTCACCCCTCCACTTT.

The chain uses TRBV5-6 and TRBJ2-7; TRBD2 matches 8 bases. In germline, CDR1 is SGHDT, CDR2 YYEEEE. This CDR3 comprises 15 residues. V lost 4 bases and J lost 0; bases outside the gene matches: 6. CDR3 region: CASSPTGTSSYEQYF. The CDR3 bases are TGTGCCAGCAGCCCCACCGGGACTAGCTCCTACGAGCAGTACTTC. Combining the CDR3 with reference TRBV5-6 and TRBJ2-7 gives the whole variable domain DAGVTQSPTHLIKTRGQQVTLRCSPKSGHDTVSWYQQALGQGPQFIFQYYEEEERQRGNFPDRFSGHQFPNYSSELNVNALLLGDSALYLCASSPTGTSSYEQYFGPGTRLTVT.

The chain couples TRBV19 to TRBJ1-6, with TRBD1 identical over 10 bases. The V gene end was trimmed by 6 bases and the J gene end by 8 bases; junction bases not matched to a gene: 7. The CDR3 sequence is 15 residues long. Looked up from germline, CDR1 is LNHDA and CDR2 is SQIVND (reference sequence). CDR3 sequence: CASSETGGYDSPLHF. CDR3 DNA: TGTGCCAGTAGCGAGACAGGGGGCTACGATTCACCCCTCCACTTT.

The CDR3 DNA sequence: TGTGCCAGCGACACGCAAAGCTCCTATAATTCACCCCTCCACTTT. Its protein is CASDTQSSYNSPLHF. The genes are TRBV6-5 and TRBJ1-6; D call uncertain. CDR1 and CDR2 from the germline V gene are MNHEY and SVGAGI. The CDR3 has 15 amino acids. V was cut by 8 bases and J by 0 bases, with 11 bases left in between.

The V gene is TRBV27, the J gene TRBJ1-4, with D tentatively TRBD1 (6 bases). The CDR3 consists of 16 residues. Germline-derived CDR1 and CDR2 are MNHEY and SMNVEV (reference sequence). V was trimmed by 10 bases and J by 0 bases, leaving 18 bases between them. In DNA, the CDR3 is TGTGCCACCAGCCAAAAAGGGGGTGCAACTAATGAAAAACTGTTTTTT. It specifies CATSQKGGATNEKLFF.

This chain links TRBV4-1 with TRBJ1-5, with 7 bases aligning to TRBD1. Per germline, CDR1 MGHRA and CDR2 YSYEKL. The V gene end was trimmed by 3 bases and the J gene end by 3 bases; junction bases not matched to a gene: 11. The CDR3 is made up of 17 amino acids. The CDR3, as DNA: TGCGCCAGCAGCCATGACCTAGCCAGGGGGTTCAATCAGCCCCAGCATTTT. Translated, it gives CASSHDLARGFNQPQHF.

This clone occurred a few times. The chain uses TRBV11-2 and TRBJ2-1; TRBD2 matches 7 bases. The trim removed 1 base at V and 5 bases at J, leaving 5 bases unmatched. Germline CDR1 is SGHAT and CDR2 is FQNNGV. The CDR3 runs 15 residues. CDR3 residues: CASSLASGENNEQFF. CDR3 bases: TGTGCCAGCAGCTTAGCAAGCGGGGAAAACAATGAGCAGTTCTTC.

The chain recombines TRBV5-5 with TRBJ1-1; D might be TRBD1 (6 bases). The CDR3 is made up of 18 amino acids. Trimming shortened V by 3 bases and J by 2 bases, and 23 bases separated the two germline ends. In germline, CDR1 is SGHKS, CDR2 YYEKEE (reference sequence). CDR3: CASSSTPPTGYKNTEAFF. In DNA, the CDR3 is TGTGCCAGCAGCTCGACCCCACCGACAGGATACAAAAACACTGAAGCTTTCTTT.

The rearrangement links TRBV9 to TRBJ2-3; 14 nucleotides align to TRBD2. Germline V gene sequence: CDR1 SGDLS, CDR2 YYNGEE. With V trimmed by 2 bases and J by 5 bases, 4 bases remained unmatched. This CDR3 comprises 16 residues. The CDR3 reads CASSVTSGGAQDTQYF. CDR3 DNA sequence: TGTGCCAGCAGCGTGACTAGCGGGGGGGCCCAAGATACGCAGTATTTT.

CDR3 coding DNA: TGTGCCAGCAGCTTGGGAGGGAGGAATGCGTCACCCCTCCACTTT. Its protein product is CASSLGGRNASPLHF. The chain has TRBV5-4 and TRBJ1-6; D gene ambiguous. The CDR3 is made up of 15 amino acids. CDR1 is SGHNT and CDR2 is YYREEE in the germline V gene (reference sequence). The ends were cut back, 0 bases at V and 10 bases at J, with 14 bases in the middle.

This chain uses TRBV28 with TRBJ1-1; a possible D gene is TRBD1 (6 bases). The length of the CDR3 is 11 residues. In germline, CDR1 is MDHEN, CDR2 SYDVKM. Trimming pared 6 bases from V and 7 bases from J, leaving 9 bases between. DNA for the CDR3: TGTGCCAGCAGGACAGGACGTGAAGCTTTCTTT. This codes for CASRTGREAFF.

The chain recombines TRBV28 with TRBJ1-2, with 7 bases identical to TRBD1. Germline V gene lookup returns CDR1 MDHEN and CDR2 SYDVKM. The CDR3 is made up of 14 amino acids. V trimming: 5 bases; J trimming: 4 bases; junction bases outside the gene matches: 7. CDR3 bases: TGTGCCAGCAGTCTCGACCGGGACAGCTATGGCTACACCTTC. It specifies CASSLDRDSYGYTF.

The CDR3 loop reads CASSSPKLAGEDEQYF. Written as DNA, the CDR3 is TGTGCCAGCAGTTCCCCGAAACTAGCGGGAGAGGACGAGCAGTACTTC. The chain joins TRBV6-5 to TRBJ2-7; 11 bases map to TRBD2. V trimming: 4 bases; J trimming: 5 bases; junction bases outside the gene matches: 10. The CDR3 has 16 residues. Germline V CDR1 and CDR2: MNHEY, SVGAGI.

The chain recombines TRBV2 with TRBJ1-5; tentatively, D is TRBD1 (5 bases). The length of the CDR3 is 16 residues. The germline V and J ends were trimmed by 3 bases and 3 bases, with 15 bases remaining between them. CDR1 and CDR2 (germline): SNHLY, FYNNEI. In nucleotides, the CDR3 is TGTGCCAGCAGTGATTTTGTCGGGGGATACAATCAGCCCCAGCATTTT. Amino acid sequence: CASSDFVGGYNQPQHF. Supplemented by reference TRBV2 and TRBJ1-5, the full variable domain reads EPEVTQTPSHQVTQMGQEVILRCVPISNHLYFYWYRQILGQKVEFLVSFYNNEISEKSEIFDDQFSVERPDGSNFTLKIRSTKLEDSAMYFCASSDFVGGYNQPQHFGDGTRLSIL.

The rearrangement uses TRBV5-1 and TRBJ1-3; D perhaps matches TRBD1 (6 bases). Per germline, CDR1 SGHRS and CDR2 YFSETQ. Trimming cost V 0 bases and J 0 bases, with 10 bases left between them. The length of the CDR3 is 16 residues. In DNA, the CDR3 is TGCGCCAGCAGCTTGGAAGGACAGAGCTCTGGAAACACCATATATTTT. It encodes CASSLEGQSSGNTIYF.

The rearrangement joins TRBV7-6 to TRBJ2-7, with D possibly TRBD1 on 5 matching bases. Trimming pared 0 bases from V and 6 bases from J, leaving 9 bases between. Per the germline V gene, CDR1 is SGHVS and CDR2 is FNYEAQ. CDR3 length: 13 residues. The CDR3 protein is CASSLALGREQYF. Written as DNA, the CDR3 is TGTGCCAGCAGCTTAGCGCTGGGGCGCGAGCAGTACTTC.

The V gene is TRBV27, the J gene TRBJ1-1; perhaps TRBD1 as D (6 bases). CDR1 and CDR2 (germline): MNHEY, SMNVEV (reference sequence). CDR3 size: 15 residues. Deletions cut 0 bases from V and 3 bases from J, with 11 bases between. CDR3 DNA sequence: TGTGCCAGCAGTTTATCGAACAGGGCGGACACTGAAGCTTTCTTT. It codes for CASSLSNRADTEAFF.

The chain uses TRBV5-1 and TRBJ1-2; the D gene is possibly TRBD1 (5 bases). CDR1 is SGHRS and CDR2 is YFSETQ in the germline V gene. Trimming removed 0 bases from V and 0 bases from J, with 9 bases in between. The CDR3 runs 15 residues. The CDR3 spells CASSLAGGANYGYTF. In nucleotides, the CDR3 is TGCGCCAGCAGCTTGGCCGGGGGAGCTAACTATGGCTACACCTTC.

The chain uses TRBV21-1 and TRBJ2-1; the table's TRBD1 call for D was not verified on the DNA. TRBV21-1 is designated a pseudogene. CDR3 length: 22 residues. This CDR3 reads CASSKALPKNRNPIGSYNEQFF. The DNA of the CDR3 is TGTGCCAGCAGCAAAGCGCTCCCCAAAAACAGGAATCCTATAGGGTCCTACAATGAGCAGTTCTTC.